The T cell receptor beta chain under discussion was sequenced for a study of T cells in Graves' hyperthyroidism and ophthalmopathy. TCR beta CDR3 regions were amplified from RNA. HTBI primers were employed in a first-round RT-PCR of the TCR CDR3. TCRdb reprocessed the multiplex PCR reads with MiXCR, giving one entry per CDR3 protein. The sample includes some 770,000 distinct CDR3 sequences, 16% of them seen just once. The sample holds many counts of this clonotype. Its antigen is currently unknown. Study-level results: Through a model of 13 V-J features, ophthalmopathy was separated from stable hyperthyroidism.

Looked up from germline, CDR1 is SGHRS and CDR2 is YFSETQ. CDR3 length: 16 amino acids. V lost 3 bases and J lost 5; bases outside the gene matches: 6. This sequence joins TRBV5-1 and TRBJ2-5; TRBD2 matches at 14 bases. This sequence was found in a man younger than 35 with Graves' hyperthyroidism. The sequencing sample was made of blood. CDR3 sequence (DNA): TGCGCCAGCAGCTCGGGACTAGCGGGAGAGGGGGAGACCCAGTACTTC. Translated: CASSSGLAGEGETQYF.